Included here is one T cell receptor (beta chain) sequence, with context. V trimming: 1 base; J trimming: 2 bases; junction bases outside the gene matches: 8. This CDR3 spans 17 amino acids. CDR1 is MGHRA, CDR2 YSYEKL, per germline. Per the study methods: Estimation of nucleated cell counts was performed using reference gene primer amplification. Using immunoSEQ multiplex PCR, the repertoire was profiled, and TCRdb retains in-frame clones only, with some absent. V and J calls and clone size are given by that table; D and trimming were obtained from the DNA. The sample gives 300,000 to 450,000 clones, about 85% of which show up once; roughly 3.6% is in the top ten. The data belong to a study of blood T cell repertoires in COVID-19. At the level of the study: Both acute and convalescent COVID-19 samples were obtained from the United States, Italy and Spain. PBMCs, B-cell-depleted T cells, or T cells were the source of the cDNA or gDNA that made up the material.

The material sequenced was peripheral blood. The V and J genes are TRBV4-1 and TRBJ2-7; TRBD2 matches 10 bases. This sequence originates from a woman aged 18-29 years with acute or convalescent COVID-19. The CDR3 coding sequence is TGCGCCAGCAGCCAAGTACACGGGACTAGCGTACCCTACGAGCAGTACTTC. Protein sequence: CASSQVHGTSVPYEQYF.